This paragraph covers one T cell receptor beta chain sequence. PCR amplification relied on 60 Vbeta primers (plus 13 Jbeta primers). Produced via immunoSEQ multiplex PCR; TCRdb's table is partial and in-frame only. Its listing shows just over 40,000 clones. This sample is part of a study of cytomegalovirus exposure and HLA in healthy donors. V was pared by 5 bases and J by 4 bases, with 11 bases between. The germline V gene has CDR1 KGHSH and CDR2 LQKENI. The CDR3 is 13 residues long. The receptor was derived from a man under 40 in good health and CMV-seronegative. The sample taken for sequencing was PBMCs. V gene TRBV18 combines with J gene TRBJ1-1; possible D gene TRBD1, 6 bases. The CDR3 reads CASSITGTTEAFF. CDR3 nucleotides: TGTGCCAGCTCAATAACAGGGACCACTGAAGCTTTCTTT.